This T cell receptor beta chain was captured by sequencing in a study of vaccination and CD4 T cells after COVID-19. This CDR3 is 13 amino acids long. Trimming removed 6 bases from V and 8 bases from J; junction bases left unmatched: 4. CDR1 is MNHNS, CDR2 SASEGT, per germline. At the Johns Hopkins FTIC core, DNA taken from cultured CD4+ T cells was sequenced by way of the Oncomine TCR Beta short-read assay. One entry per CDR3 protein results from TCRdb running MiXCR on the PCR reads. This table holds about 10,000 distinct CDR3 sequences, around 58% found once. About this clonotype: Its specificity is unknown.

Study-level findings and limits: A nonsignificant median increase from roughly 21 to 40 SARS-CoV-2-reactive clonotypes was observed.

Regarding treatment: roughly ten-day PBMC culture with coronavirus spike peptide pools or control peptides (ViraFEST assay). ViraFEST used peptide pools to expand antigen-specific T cells before TCR sequencing. This chain uses TRBV6-1 with TRBJ1-3; TRBD1 aligns across 10 bases. The sequenced sample was CD4+ T cells from blood, cultured in vitro. The clonotype was recovered from a human donor who had recovered from COVID-19. CDR3 sequence: CASRRQGADTIYF. CDR3 nucleotides: TGTGCCAGCAGACGACAGGGGGCTGACACCATATATTTT.